The 3 T cell receptor beta chains below come from one sample, sequenced in a study of vaccination and CD4 T cells after COVID-19. Researchers used the Oncomine TCR Beta short-read assay to sequence DNA from cultured CD4+ T cells. DNA came from CD4+ T cells after culture. One entry per CDR3 protein, called by TCRdb with MiXCR from the PCR reads. The table includes roughly 9,800 distinct CDR3 sequences, about 35% detected once. The treatment is: approximately nine-day PBMC culture with coronavirus spike peptide pools or control peptides (ViraFEST assay). Collection of the unexposed donor's CD4+ T cells took place before the COVID-19 pandemic (2011-2018). These TCRs' antigens remain unknown. Material for sequencing was CD4+ T cells from blood, cultured in vitro. These receptors were obtained from a human donor in good health.

V usage is TRBV7-2 and J usage is TRBJ2-5, with D tentatively TRBD2 (5 bases). V was trimmed by 2 bases and J by 4 bases, leaving 14 bases between them. The CDR3 runs 15 residues. Germline CDR1 reads SGHTA; CDR2 reads FQGNSA. CDR3 amino acids: CASSLNLALAETQYF. Here the CDR3 DNA reads TGTGCCAGCAGCTTAAATCTGGCTCTAGCAGAGACCCAGTACTTC.

The chain couples TRBV4-3 to TRBJ1-2, with D perhaps matching TRBD1 (5 bases). The germline CDR1 and CDR2 sequences are LGHNA and YSLEER. V was pared by 2 bases and J by 8 bases, with 15 bases between. The CDR3 spans 14 residues. This CDR3 is CASSQTRQGGGYTF. CDR3 nucleotide sequence: TGCGCCAGCAGCCAAACCAGGCAGGGAGGAGGCTACACCTTC.

This chain uses TRBV27 with TRBJ1-5; no clear D. Germline V gives CDR1 MNHEY, CDR2 SMNVEV (reference sequence). V was clipped by 4 bases and J by 4 bases, with 14 bases between them. The length of the CDR3 is 15 residues. CDR3 sequence: CASSSLDDWNQPQHF. CDR3 nucleotide sequence: TGTGCCAGCAGTTCCCTGGACGACTGGAATCAGCCCCAGCATTTT.